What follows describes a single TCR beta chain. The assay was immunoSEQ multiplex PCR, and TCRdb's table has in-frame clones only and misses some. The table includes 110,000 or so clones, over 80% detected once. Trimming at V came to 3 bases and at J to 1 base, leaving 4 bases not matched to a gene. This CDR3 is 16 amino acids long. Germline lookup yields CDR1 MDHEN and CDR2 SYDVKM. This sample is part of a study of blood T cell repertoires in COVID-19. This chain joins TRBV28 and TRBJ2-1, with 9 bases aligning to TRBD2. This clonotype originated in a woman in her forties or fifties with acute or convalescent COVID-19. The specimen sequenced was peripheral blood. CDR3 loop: CASSLAAGGSYNEQFF. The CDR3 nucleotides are TGTGCCAGCAGTTTGGCAGCGGGAGGTTCCTACAATGAGCAGTTCTTC.